This entry features one T cell receptor (beta chain) sequence. Autoimmune disease history or systemic immunosuppression led to patient exclusion. Blood draws occurred at baseline, cycle 4 day 1, and cycle 7 day 1. This sample stems from a study of OX40 agonist ivuxolimab in advanced cancers. In the study overall: Ivuxolimab was delivered to patients intravenously every 2 weeks at doses spanning 0.01 to 10 mg/kg. Enrollees could have had prior anti-PD-1, anti-PD-L1 or anti-CTLA-4 therapy, which under 50% had received.

There are 16 residues in the CDR3. Germline V CDR1 and CDR2: SNHLY, FYNNEI. Trimming took 8 bases from V and 0 from J, leaving 14 bases between them. Here immunoSEQ multiplex PCR was the method, and the copy in TCRdb shows in-frame clones only, minus some. The data show about 98,000 clones, 85% to 95% seen once. Source: CD4+ or CD8+ T cells sorted from blood, taken in a trial of the OX40 agonist ivuxolimab. The origin of this receptor is an adult with an advanced solid tumor such as melanoma, head and neck, liver or kidney cancer. The rearrangement uses TRBV2 and TRBJ1-6; maybe TRBD1 (6 bases). CDR3 DNA: TGTGCCAGCCGACCAACAGGGTTCTCCTATAATTCACCCCTCCACTTT. Translated: CASRPTGFSYNSPLHF.